This T cell receptor beta chain appears in the sequencing data of a study of T-cell memory formation after mild COVID-19. About the research overall: Most TCR clusters belonged to a single donor.

CDR1 KGHSH and CDR2 LQKENI come from the germline V gene. The V end lost 1 base, the J end lost 9 bases, and 13 bases lay between the germline ends. The CDR3 runs 14 residues. 5'RACE primed from the constant segment yielded TCR alpha and TCR beta cDNA libraries bearing sample barcodes and UMIs. TCRdb re-called the 5' RACE reads with MiXCR, one entry per CDR3 protein. The table shows 250,000 to 300,000 distinct CDR3 sequences, with roughly 15% occurring only once. Only a few counts were recorded for this clonotype. The chain employs TRBV18 and TRBJ2-1, with a possible D match to TRBD2 (5 bases). This clonotype was sampled from a man younger than 35 who had mild COVID-19 (a few samples of this study predate the infection). Cell type and time point are not known. The specimen was PBMCs or a T cell subset sorted from them (not recorded which). CDR3 nucleotide sequence: TGTGCCAGCTCACCACTAGGAGGAAGTCCTGAGCAGTTCTTC. Protein product: CASSPLGGSPEQFF.